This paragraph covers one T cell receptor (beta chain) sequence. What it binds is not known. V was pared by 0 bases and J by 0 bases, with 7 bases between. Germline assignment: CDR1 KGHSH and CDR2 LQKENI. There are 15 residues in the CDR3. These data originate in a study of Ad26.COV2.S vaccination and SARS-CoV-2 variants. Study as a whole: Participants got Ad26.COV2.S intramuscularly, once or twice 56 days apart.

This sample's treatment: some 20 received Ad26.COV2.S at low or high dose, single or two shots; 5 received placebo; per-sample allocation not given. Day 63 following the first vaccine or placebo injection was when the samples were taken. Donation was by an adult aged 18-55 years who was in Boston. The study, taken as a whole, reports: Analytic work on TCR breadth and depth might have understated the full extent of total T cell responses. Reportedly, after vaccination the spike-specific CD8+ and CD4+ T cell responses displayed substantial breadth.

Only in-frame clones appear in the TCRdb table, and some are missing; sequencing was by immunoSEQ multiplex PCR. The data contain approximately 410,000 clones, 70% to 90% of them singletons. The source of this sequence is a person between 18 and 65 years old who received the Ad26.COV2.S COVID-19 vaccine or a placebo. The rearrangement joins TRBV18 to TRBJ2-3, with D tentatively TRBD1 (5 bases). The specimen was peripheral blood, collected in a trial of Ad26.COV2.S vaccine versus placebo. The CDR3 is CASSPPTGSTDTQYF. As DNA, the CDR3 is TGTGCCAGCTCACCACCCACAGGAAGCACAGATACGCAGTATTTT.